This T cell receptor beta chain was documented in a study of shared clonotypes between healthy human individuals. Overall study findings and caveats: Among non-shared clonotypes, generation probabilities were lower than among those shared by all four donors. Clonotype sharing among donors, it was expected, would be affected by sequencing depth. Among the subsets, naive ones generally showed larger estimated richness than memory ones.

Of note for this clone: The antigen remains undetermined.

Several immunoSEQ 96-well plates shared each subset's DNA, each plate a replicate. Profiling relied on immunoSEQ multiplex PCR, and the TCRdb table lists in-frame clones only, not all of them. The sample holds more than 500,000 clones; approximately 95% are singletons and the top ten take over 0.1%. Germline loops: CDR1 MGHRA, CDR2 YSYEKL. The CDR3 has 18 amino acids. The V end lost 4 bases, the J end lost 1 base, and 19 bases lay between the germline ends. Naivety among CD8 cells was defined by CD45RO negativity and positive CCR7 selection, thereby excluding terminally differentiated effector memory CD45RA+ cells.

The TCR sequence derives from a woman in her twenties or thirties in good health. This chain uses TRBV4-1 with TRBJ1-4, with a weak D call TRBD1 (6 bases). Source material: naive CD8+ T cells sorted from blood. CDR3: CASSLRRGLMGTNEKLFF. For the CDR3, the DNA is TGCGCCAGCAGCCTCCGACGGGGGCTAATGGGAACTAATGAAAAACTGTTTTTT.